The clone carrying this T cell receptor (beta chain) has at least ten counts. The antigen is undetermined. The data are from a study of early T cells in non-severe SARS-CoV-2 infection. Turning to the study itself: Sequencing used unsorted whole-blood bulk RNA, so chains lack pairing.

Attached unique molecular identifiers marked individual cDNA molecules. TCRdb re-analysed the 5' RACE reads in MiXCR, keeping a single row per CDR3 protein. The sample lists roughly 72,000 distinct CDR3 sequences, around 12% occurring once. Study-wide findings and caveats: Anti-spike CD8 specificities were favored by VDJdb matching, whose results missed private and CD4 specificities.

CDR3 length: 16 residues. Germline V gene lookup returns CDR1 LGHNT and CDR2 FRNRAP. V dropped 1 base and J dropped 7 bases, with 17 bases sitting between them. This chain joins TRBV12-5 and TRBJ2-1; a weak D match, TRBD1 (7 bases). This receptor was obtained from an adult who was a healthcare worker with PCR-confirmed SARS-CoV-2 infection or an uninfected control (not recorded which). The specimen was whole blood, collected at baseline. CDR3 DNA: TGTGCTAGTGGTTTGGGGACAGGCACCCGGGGGAATGAGCAGTTCTTC. Its translation: CASGLGTGTRGNEQFF.